This TCR beta chain was sequenced during a study of T cell responses to AZD1222 COVID-19 vaccine. TCRdb's copy holds only in-frame clones and misses some; the assay was immunoSEQ multiplex PCR. Among more than 75,000 clones listed, 91% were seen once. Study-wide points: Donors were mostly white British, more females; clonal diversity possibly underestimated. Scientists sampled the repertoires only once the peak T cell response had passed. Only five or six people who got AZD1222 tested seropositive at baseline.

The germline V gene encodes CDR1 SQVTM and CDR2 ANQGSEA. Trimming took off 5 bases at V and 2 bases at J, with 10 bases between the two ends. The CDR3 is 12 residues long. With regard to this clone: The antigen remains unidentified.

The source material was peripheral blood, sampled 28 days after the second AZD1222 dose. This TCR was sampled from an adult who received the AZD1222 COVID-19 vaccine. The V gene is TRBV29-1, the J gene TRBJ2-7, with D perhaps TRBD1 (5 bases). The CDR3, as DNA: TGCAGCGTTCGTGGGGCCACCTACGAGCAGTACTTC. This encodes CSVRGATYEQYF.